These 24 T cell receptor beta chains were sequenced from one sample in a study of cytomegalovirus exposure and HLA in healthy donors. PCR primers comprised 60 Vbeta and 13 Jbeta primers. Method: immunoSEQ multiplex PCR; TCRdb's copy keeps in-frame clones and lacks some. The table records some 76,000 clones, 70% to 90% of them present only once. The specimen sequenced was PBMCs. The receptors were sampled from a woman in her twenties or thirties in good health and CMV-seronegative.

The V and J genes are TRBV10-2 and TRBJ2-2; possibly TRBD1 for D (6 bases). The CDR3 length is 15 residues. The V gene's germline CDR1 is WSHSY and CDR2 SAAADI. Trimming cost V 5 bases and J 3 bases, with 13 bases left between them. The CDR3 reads CASSTGLGYTGELFF. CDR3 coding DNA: TGCGCCAGCAGTACAGGGTTGGGCTACACCGGGGAGCTGTTTTTT.

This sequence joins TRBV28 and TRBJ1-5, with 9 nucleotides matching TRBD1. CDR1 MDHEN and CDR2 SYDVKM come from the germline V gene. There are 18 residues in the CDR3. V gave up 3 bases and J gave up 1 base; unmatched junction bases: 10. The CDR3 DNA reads TGTGCCAGCAGTTTCCCGGGACAGGGACTTTTGAGCAATCAGCCCCAGCATTTT. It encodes CASSFPGQGLLSNQPQHF.

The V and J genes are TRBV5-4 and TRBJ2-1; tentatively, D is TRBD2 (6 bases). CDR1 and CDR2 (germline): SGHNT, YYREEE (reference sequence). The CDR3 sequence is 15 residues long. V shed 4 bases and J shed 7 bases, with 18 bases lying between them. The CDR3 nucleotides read TGTGCCAGCAGCGGAATGGGGACTCTTAGAAATGAGCAGTTCTTC. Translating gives CASSGMGTLRNEQFF.

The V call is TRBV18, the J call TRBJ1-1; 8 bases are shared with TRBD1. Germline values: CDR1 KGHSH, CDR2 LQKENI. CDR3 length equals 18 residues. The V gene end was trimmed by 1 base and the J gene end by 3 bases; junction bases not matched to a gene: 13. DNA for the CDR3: TGTGCCAGCTCACCACTCGCGGGACAGGTCCCCGGGGACACTGAAGCTTTCTTT. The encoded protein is CASSPLAGQVPGDTEAFF. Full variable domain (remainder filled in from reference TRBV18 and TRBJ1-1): NAGVMQNPRHLVRRRGQEARLRCSPMKGHSHVYWYRQLPEEGLKFMVYLQKENIIDESGMPKERFSAEFPKEGPSILRIQQVVRGDSAAYFCASSPLAGQVPGDTEAFFGQGTRLTVV.

The DNA for the CDR3 is TGCGCCAGCAGCCAAGTGGGGCTAGCGGGATCTATGGATGAGCAGTTCTTC. Protein product: CASSQVGLAGSMDEQFF. The J gene is TRBJ2-1, the V gene TRBV4-1; TRBD2 agrees at 9 bases. V trimming: 1 base; J trimming: 8 bases; junction bases outside the gene matches: 12. The CDR3 is 17 amino acids. Germline V lookup: CDR1 MGHRA, CDR2 YSYEKL.

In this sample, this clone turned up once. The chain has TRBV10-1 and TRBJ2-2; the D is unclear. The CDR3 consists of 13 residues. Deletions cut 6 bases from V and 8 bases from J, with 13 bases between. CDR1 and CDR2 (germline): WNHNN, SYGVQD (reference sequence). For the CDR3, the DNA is TGCGCCAGCAGCGGAACTGCGGCAGGGGAGCTGTTTTTT. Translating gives CASSGTAAGELFF.

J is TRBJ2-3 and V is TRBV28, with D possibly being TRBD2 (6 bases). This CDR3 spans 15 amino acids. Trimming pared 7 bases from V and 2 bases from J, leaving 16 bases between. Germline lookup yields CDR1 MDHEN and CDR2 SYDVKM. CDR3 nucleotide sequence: TGTGCCAGCACCTTCATGGGCGGGGTCACAGATACGCAGTATTTT. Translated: CASTFMGGVTDTQYF.

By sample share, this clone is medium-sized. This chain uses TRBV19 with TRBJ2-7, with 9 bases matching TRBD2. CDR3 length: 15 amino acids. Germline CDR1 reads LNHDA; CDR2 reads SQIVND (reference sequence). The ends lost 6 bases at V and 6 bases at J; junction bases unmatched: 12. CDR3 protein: CASSHPISGRLEQYF. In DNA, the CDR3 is TGTGCCAGTAGCCACCCGATTAGCGGGAGACTCGAGCAGTACTTC.

The CDR3 region has the DNA TGCGCCACCAAAACATCCGGGACAGGTGCCTACGAGCAGTACTTC. Translating gives CATKTSGTGAYEQYF. V gene TRBV10-1 combines with J gene TRBJ2-7; the match to TRBD1 covers 8 bases. This CDR3 region has 15 residues. Trimming took 10 bases from V and 2 from J; bases not matched to a gene: 13. Germline lookup yields CDR1 WNHNN and CDR2 SYGVQD (reference sequence).

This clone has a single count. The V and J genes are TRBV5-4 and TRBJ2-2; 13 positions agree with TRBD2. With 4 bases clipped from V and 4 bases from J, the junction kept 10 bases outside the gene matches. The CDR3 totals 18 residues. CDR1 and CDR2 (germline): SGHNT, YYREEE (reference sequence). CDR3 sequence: CASSRGLAGSESTGELFF. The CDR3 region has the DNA TGTGCCAGCAGCCGGGGACTAGCGGGATCAGAGAGCACCGGGGAGCTGTTTTTT.

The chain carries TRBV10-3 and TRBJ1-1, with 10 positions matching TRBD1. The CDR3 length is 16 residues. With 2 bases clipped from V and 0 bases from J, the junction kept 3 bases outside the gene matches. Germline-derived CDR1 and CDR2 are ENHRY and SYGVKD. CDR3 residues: CAISERTGGMNTEAFF. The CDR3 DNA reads TGTGCCATCAGTGAGAGGACAGGGGGGATGAACACTGAAGCTTTCTTT.

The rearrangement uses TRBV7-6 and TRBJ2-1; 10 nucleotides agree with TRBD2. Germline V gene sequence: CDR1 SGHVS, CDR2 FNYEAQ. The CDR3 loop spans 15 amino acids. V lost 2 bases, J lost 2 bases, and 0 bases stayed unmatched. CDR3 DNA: TGTGCCAGCAGCTTACTAGCGGGAGCCTACAATGAGCAGTTCTTC. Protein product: CASSLLAGAYNEQFF.

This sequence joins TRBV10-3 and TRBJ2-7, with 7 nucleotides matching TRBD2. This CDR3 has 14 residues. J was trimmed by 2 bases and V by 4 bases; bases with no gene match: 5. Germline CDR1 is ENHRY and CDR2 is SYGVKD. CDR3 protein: CAISGLADPYEQYF. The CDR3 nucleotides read TGTGCCATCAGTGGGCTAGCGGACCCCTACGAGCAGTACTTC.

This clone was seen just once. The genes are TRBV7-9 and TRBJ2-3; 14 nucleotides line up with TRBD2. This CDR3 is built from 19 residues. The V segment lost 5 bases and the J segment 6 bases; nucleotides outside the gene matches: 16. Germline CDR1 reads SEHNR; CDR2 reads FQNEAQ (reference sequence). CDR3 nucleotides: TGTGCCAGCAGCACGGGACTAGCGGGGGCCCTACGCAACCCGGATACGCAGTATTTT. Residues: CASSTGLAGALRNPDTQYF.

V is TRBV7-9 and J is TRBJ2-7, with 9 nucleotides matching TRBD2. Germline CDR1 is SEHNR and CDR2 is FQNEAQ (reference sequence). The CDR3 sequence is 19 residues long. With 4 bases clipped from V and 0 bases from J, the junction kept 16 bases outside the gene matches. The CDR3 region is CASSWVALLEAGGSYEQYF. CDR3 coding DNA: TGTGCCAGCAGCTGGGTGGCCTTACTAGAAGCGGGAGGCTCCTACGAGCAGTACTTC.

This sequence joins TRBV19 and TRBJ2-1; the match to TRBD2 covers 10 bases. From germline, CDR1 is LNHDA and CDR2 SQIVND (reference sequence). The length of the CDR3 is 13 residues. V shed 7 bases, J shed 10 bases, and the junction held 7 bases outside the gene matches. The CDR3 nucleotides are TGTGCCAGTATCCAGCGGGAGGGCCAGGAGCAGTTCTTC. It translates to CASIQREGQEQFF. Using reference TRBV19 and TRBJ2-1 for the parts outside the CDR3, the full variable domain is DGGITQSPKYLFRKEGQNVTLSCEQNLNHDAMYWYRQDPGQGLRLIYYSQIVNDFQKGDIAEGYSVSREKKESFPLTVTSAQKNPTAFYLCASIQREGQEQFFGPGTRLTVL.

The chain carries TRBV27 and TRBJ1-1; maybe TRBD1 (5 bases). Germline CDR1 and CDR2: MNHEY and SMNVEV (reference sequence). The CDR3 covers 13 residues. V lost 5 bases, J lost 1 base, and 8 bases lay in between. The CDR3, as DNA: TGTGCCAGCAGTCTAAGGGGGAACACTGAAGCTTTCTTT. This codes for CASSLRGNTEAFF.

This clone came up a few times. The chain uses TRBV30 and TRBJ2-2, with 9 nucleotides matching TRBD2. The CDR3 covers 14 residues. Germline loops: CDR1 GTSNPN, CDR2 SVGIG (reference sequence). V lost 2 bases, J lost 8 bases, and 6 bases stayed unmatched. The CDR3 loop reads CAWSPLAGQGELFF. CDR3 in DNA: TGTGCCTGGAGTCCGCTAGCGGGACAAGGGGAGCTGTTTTTT.

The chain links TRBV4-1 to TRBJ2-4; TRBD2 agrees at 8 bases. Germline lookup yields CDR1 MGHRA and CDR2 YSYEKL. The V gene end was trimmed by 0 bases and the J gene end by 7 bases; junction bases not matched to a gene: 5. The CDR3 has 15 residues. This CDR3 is CASSQDPRGVNIQYF. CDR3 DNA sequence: TGCGCCAGCAGCCAAGATCCGCGGGGGGTGAACATTCAGTACTTC.

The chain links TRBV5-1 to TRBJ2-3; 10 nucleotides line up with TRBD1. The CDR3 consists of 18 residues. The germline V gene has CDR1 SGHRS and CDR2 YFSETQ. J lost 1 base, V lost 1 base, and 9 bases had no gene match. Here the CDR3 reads CASSLTSTGGRGTDTQYF. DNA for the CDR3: TGCGCCAGCAGCTTGACTTCGACAGGGGGCAGGGGCACAGATACGCAGTATTTT.

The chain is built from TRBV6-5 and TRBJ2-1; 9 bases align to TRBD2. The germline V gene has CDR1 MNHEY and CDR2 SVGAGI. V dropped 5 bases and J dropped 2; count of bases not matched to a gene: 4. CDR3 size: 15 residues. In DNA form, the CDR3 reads TGTGCCAGCAGTCCGGGCGGGAGGGCCTACAATGAGCAGTTCTTC. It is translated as CASSPGGRAYNEQFF.

The CDR3 sequence: CASSSGGRKGSTEAFF. The CDR3 DNA is TGTGCCAGCAGCTCTGGGGGCAGGAAAGGGAGCACTGAAGCTTTCTTT. The chain uses TRBV11-2 and TRBJ1-1; D may be TRBD1 (6 bases). Trimming removed 4 bases from V and 4 bases from J, with 19 bases in between. From germline, CDR1 is SGHAT and CDR2 FQNNGV. The CDR3 has 16 amino acids.

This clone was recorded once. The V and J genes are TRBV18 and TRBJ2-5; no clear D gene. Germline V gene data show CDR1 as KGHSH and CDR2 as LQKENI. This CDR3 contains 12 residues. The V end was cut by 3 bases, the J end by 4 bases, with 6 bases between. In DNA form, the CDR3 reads TGTGCCAGCTCACCGTATCCAGAGACCCAGTACTTC. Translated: CASSPYPETQYF.

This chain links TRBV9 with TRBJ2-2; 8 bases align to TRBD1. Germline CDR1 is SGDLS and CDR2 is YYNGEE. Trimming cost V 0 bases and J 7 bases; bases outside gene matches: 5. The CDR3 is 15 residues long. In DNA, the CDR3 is TGTGCCAGCAGCGTAGCTCGGACAGGGCACGGGGAGCTGTTTTTT. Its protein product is CASSVARTGHGELFF. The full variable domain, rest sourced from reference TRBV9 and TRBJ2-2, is DSGVTQTPKHLITATGQRVTLRCSPRSGDLSVYWYQQSLDQGLQFLIQYYNGEERAKGNILERFSAQQFPDLHSELNLSSLELGDSALYFCASSVARTGHGELFFGEGSRLTVL.